Given below is one TCR beta chain in context. Its antigen is unidentified. Random-hexamer reverse transcription was applied to about 0.5 to 1 ug RNA. The TCR beta CDR3 was amplified by immunoSEQ multiplex PCR across 54 Vbeta, 13 Jbeta. TCRdb redid the calling of the immunoSEQ multiplex PCR reads with MiXCR, one entry per CDR3 protein. The data show some 400,000 distinct CDR3 sequences, more than 80% seen once. The record originates from a study of CD8 T cells in Susac syndrome. Blood CD8+ and CD4+ T cells underwent high-throughput TCR beta sequencing. FACS was used to enrich TEMRA cells, whereas the CD8+ and CD4+ T cells were obtained by negative isolation. The CDR3 extends over 12 amino acids. Germline loops: CDR1 MNHEY, CDR2 SMNVEV (reference sequence). V was pared by 6 bases and J by 7 bases, with 11 bases between. Study-wide results and caveats: Regarding the TCR sequencing and HLA analysis, the study admitted that a relatively small number of individuals were involved.

The V gene is TRBV27, the J gene TRBJ2-3, with D maybe TRBD1 (5 bases). This clonotype was sampled from a human donor with multiple sclerosis. Input material: CD8+ T cells from PBMCs. CDR3 coding DNA: TGTGCCAGCAGCGTCGACAGCTATACGCAGTATTTT. Protein sequence: CASSVDSYTQYF.